This T cell receptor (beta chain) is drawn from a study of shared clonotypes between healthy human individuals. Points from the study as a whole: Few donors limited the genetic and exposure-history diversity represented.

Data came from immunoSEQ multiplex PCR; TCRdb stores just in-frame clones and leaves some out. The repertoire holds approximately 2.5 million clones, with around 94% as singletons. About this clone: Antigen specificity is unknown.

Germline CDR1 reads SGHRS; CDR2 reads YFSETQ. J was trimmed by 0 bases and V by 3 bases; bases with no gene match: 2. This CDR3 is 15 amino acids long. The clonotype originates from a man between 18 and 35 years old in good health. The V gene is TRBV5-1, the J gene TRBJ1-1; TRBD1 agrees at 10 bases. The sample comprised naive CD4+ T cells sorted from blood. The subset here: CD45RA+ positively selected. The CDR3 loop is CASSYDRGLNTEAFF. CDR3 DNA sequence: TGCGCCAGCAGCTATGACAGGGGGCTGAACACTGAAGCTTTCTTT.